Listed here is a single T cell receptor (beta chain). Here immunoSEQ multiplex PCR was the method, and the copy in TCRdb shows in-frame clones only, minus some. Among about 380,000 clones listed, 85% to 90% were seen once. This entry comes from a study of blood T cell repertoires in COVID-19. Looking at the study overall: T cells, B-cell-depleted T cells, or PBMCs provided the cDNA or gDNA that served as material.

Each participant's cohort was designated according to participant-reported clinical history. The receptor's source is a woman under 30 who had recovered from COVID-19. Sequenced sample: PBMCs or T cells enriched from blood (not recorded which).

As DNA, the CDR3 is TGTGCCGGATCGGACAGGGCTTCTGAAGCTTTCTTT. Translating gives CAGSDRASEAFF. This chain joins TRBV30 and TRBJ1-1; TRBD1 agrees at 8 bases. V shed 8 bases, J shed 6 bases, and the junction held 8 bases outside the gene matches. This CDR3 is built from 12 residues. CDR1 and CDR2 from the germline V gene are GTSNPN and SVGIG (reference sequence).